These T cell receptor beta chains were read from a single sample in a study of Graves' ophthalmopathy and Graves' hyperthyroidism. TCRdb processed the multiplex PCR reads anew with MiXCR; each CDR3 protein has one entry. The sample records hundreds of thousands of distinct CDR3 sequences, roughly 21% being singletons. The specimen was peripheral blood. All receptors come from a woman younger than 30 with stable Graves' hyperthyroidism. Both conserved end residues are part of each CDR3. The D gene is left open where the match is weak. Rows give clone size only sometimes, using once, few, many, or a class for an expanded clone.

TRBV28	TRBD2	many	TRBJ2-7	TGTGCCAGCAGTCCCTTGGGACTAGCTGAAGAGCAGTACTTC	CASSPLGLAEEQYF
TRBV7-6	TRBD1	many	TRBJ2-7	TGTGCCAGCAGCTTGAGGCAGGGGGACGAGCAGTACTTC	CASSLRQGDEQYF
TRBV10-1	TRBD1	once	TRBJ1-1	TGCGCCAGCAGAACGGGACAGGGCGCCACTGAAGCTTTCTTT	CASRTGQGATEAFF
TRBV11-3	TRBD2	few	TRBJ2-7	TGTGCCAGCAGCCCCCGACTAGCCCCCTACGAGCAGTACTTC	CASSPRLAPYEQYF
TRBV2	NA	many	TRBJ2-7	TGTGCCATCACTTACGAGCAGTACTTC	CAITYEQYF
TRBV7-9	NA	many	TRBJ2-7	TGTGCCAGCAGCTCCCCGAGGGGCATCGAGCAGTACTTC	CASSSPRGIEQYF
TRBV20-1	TRBD2	many	TRBJ2-7	TGCAGTGCTAGAGACCTTGGGCTAGCGGGACGATCCTACGAGCAGTACTTC	CSARDLGLAGRSYEQYF
TRBV27	NA	many	TRBJ1-2	TGTGCCAGCAGTTTAAGGGCAGGGAGGAGAGGGGACTATAGCTACACCTTC	CASSLRAGRRGDYSYTF
TRBV5-1	NA	once	TRBJ2-7	TGCGCCAGCAGCTTAGACTTAAGCTTCTACGAGCAGTACTTC	CASSLDLSFYEQYF
TRBV28	NA	few	TRBJ1-2	TGTGCCGCAGCCTTGGGTCAAAAGGGCTATGGCTACACCTTC	CAAALGQKGYGYTF
TRBV2	TRBD1	many	TRBJ1-5	TGTGCCAGCAAGGGACAGGGCCATCAGCCCCAGCATTTT	CASKGQGHQPQHF
TRBV6-5	TRBD2	many	TRBJ2-7	TGTGCCAGCAGTACTAGCGGAAAATACGAGCAGTACTTC	CASSTSGKYEQYF
TRBV5-1	TRBD1	many	TRBJ1-2	TGCGCCAGCAGCTTGGAAGGGACAGGATGGAACTATGGCTACACCTTC	CASSLEGTGWNYGYTF
TRBV28	NA	NA	TRBJ1-2	TGTGCCAGCATCCCACGGGTCGGCAGAGCTAACTATGGCTACACCTTC	CASIPRVGRANYGYTF
TRBV7-8	NA	many	TRBJ1-2	TGTGCCAGCAGGCGGACACCTTGGGACTATGGCTACACCTTC	CASRRTPWDYGYTF
TRBV12-3/TRBV12-4	NA	NA	TRBJ1-1	TGTGCCAGCAGTTCGTTAGGGACGGGTGAAGCTTTCTTT	CASSSLGTGEAFF
TRBV11-2	TRBD2	many	TRBJ2-7	TGTGCCAGCAGCCTAACTAGCGGGAACTACGAGCAGTACTTC	CASSLTSGNYEQYF
TRBV20-1	NA	many	TRBJ2-4	TGCAGTGCTAGGGAATGGGGACTTCTAGCCAAAAACATTCAGTACTTC	CSAREWGLLAKNIQYF